This note documents a single T cell receptor (beta chain) sequence. Trimming cost V 5 bases and J 6 bases, with 13 bases left between them. The CDR3 is made up of 14 amino acids. Germline V gives CDR1 PRHDT, CDR2 FYEKMQ (reference sequence). Recruited during active infection, patients (from Seattle) were subsequently followed longitudinally. The sample belongs to a study of blood T cell repertoires in COVID-19. About the study: Some COVID-19 samples were acute and others convalescent; all came from the United States, Italy and Spain. Sample material is recorded as cDNA or gDNA derived from T cells, B-cell-depleted T cells, or PBMCs.

The method was immunoSEQ multiplex PCR; TCRdb's version includes in-frame clones alone and lacks a portion of them. Of fewer than 90,000 clones listed, over 60% are singletons. Source material: peripheral blood. The source is a man between 60 and 75 years old with COVID-19, enrolled during active disease. The chain is built from TRBV13 and TRBJ2-2, with D possibly TRBD1 on 5 matching bases. CDR3 region: CASSPGRVSGELFF. CDR3 DNA: TGTGCCAGCAGCCCGGGCAGGGTATCCGGGGAGCTGTTTTTT.